The 20 T cell receptor beta chains below come from one sample, sequenced in a study of OX40 agonist ivuxolimab in advanced cancers. The data were produced by immunoSEQ multiplex PCR, yet TCRdb's version contains in-frame clones alone and is incomplete. This sample has under 75,000 clones, with 70% to 90% found just once. The sequences come from CD4+ or CD8+ T cells sorted from blood, collected in a trial of the OX40 agonist ivuxolimab. The origin of the receptors is an adult with an advanced solid tumor such as melanoma, head and neck, liver or kidney cancer.

The chain is built from TRBV5-1 and TRBJ2-3, with TRBD1 identical over 7 bases. CDR1 and CDR2 from the germline V gene are SGHRS and YFSETQ. The trim removed 4 bases at V and 7 bases at J, leaving 6 bases unmatched. This CDR3 region has 13 residues. CDR3 sequence reads: CASSPGDSYTQYF. In DNA form, the CDR3 reads TGCGCCAGCAGCCCCGGGGACAGCTATACGCAGTATTTT.

This rearrangement joins TRBV27 to TRBJ2-7; D unresolved. Germline assignment: CDR1 MNHEY and CDR2 SMNVEV (reference sequence). The length of the CDR3 is 15 residues. V was trimmed by 0 bases and J by 3 bases, leaving 12 bases between them. In DNA, the CDR3 is TGTGCCAGCAGTTTATCCGCCGGACGTAGCTACGAGCAGTACTTC. This codes for CASSLSAGRSYEQYF.

The rearrangement joins TRBV11-2 to TRBJ2-7; D perhaps matches TRBD1 (6 bases). The CDR3 loop spans 15 amino acids. Germline CDR1 SGHAT, CDR2 FQNNGV. V was trimmed by 5 bases and J by 6 bases, leaving 20 bases between them. In DNA form, the CDR3 reads TGTGCCAGCAGCCCCAAGCCGGGACATTTTATCGAGCAGTACTTC. Amino acid sequence: CASSPKPGHFIEQYF.

This clone was detected once. The V and J genes are TRBV18 and TRBJ1-2; no clear D gene. The ends were cut back, 1 base at V and 6 bases at J, with 15 bases in the middle. The CDR3 totals 15 residues. From germline, CDR1 is KGHSH and CDR2 LQKENI. The CDR3 bases are TGTGCCAGCTCACCACGGGCTCCGGGAGATGATGGCTACACCTTC. Translation: CASSPRAPGDDGYTF.

The V gene is TRBV28, the J gene TRBJ2-7, with 8 positions matching TRBD1. The V gene's germline CDR1 is MDHEN and CDR2 SYDVKM. V shed 6 bases and J 2 bases; nucleotides not matched to a gene: 6. The CDR3 sequence is 14 residues long. CDR3: CASRPGQATYEQYF. CDR3 sequence (DNA): TGTGCCAGCAGACCGGGACAGGCAACCTACGAGCAGTACTTC.

The chain couples TRBV30 to TRBJ2-7; D remains unclear. In germline, CDR1 is GTSNPN, CDR2 SVGIG (reference sequence). This CDR3 has 11 amino acids. V lost 1 base to trimming and J lost 4 bases, with 5 bases between them. Here the CDR3 DNA reads TGTGCCTGGAGTGCGAGGTACGAGCAGTACTTC. It yields the protein CAWSARYEQYF.

This clone is medium-sized within its sample. The CDR3 is CAWSALTVNTEAFF. CDR3 nucleotide sequence: TGTGCCTGGAGTGCCTTAACAGTGAACACTGAAGCTTTCTTT. The rearrangement links TRBV30 to TRBJ1-1; D is unresolved. V was shortened by 1 base and J by 0 bases, with 9 bases between the two germline ends. CDR1 and CDR2 from the germline V gene are GTSNPN and SVGIG (reference sequence). The CDR3 runs 14 residues.

This chain links TRBV11-2 with TRBJ1-3; D unresolved. Per germline, CDR1 SGHAT and CDR2 FQNNGV. This CDR3 has 14 amino acids. V lost 7 bases to trimming and J lost 4 bases, with 14 bases between them. This CDR3 reads CASTPGNRGNTIYF. As DNA, the CDR3 is TGTGCCAGCACCCCCGGGAATCGCGGAAACACCATATATTTT.

This chain connects TRBV18 to TRBJ1-1; D unclear. The germline V gene has CDR1 KGHSH and CDR2 LQKENI. The CDR3 has 15 residues. V lost 0 bases and J 3 bases, leaving 11 bases between the germline ends. The CDR3 reads CASSPPALRDTEAFF. Written as DNA, the CDR3 is TGTGCCAGCTCACCACCGGCCCTTAGGGACACTGAAGCTTTCTTT. Together with reference TRBV18 and TRBJ1-1, the CDR3 gives the full variable domain: NAGVMQNPRHLVRRRGQEARLRCSPMKGHSHVYWYRQLPEEGLKFMVYLQKENIIDESGMPKERFSAEFPKEGPSILRIQQVVRGDSAAYFCASSPPALRDTEAFFGQGTRLTVV.

In this sample, this clone turned up a few times. This chain links TRBV13 with TRBJ1-1, with a possible D match to TRBD1 (6 bases). Germline values: CDR1 PRHDT, CDR2 FYEKMQ (reference sequence). The CDR3 runs to 16 residues. The germline V and J ends were trimmed by 6 bases and 5 bases, with 22 bases remaining between them. The CDR3 nucleotides read TGTGCCAGCAGAAGCGTCGGGGGCGCGTTGCAGACTGAAGCTTTCTTT. Amino acids: CASRSVGGALQTEAFF.

The CDR3 loop reads CASSLAGVNVDLYNEQFF. CDR3 DNA sequence: TGTGCCAGCAGCTTAGCGGGTGTAAACGTCGACCTTTACAATGAGCAGTTCTTC. This chain connects TRBV7-2 to TRBJ2-1; D unclear. This CDR3 comprises 18 residues. The germline gives CDR1 SGHTA, CDR2 FQGNSA. V was shortened by 0 bases and J by 4 bases, with 19 bases between the two germline ends. Filled out from reference TRBV7-2 and TRBJ2-1, the complete variable domain reads GAGVSQSPSNKVTEKGKDVELRCDPISGHTALYWYRQSLGQGLEFLIYFQGNSAPDKSGLPSDRFSAERTGGSVSTLTIQRTQQEDSAVYLCASSLAGVNVDLYNEQFFGPGTRLTVL.

This rearrangement joins TRBV7-2 to TRBJ2-1; 15 bases fit TRBD2. The CDR3 covers 15 residues. V shed 5 bases and J 9 bases; nucleotides not matched to a gene: 5. Germline-derived CDR1 and CDR2 are SGHTA and FQGNSA. For the CDR3, the DNA is TGTGCCAGCAGCCAGGGACTAGCGGGGGGCAGTGAGCAGTTCTTC. This gives the protein CASSQGLAGGSEQFF. The full variable domain, with the rest looked up from reference TRBV7-2 and TRBJ2-1, is GAGVSQSPSNKVTEKGKDVELRCDPISGHTALYWYRQSLGQGLEFLIYFQGNSAPDKSGLPSDRFSAERTGGSVSTLTIQRTQQEDSAVYLCASSQGLAGGSEQFFGPGTRLTVL.

V is TRBV5-4 and J is TRBJ2-1; D is ambiguous. The length of the CDR3 is 13 residues. The V gene's germline CDR1 is SGHNT and CDR2 YYREEE (reference sequence). V shed 1 base and J shed 3 bases, with 5 bases lying between them. The CDR3 spells CASSLWVYNEQFF. The CDR3 nucleotides read TGTGCCAGCAGCTTGTGGGTCTACAATGAGCAGTTCTTC. Using reference TRBV5-4 and TRBJ2-1 for the parts outside the CDR3, the full variable domain is ETGVTQSPTHLIKTRGQQVTLRCSSQSGHNTVSWYQQALGQGPQFIFQYYREEENGRGNFPPRFSGLQFPNYSSELNVNALELDDSALYLCASSLWVYNEQFFGPGTRLTVL.

J is TRBJ1-1 and V is TRBV6-5; no firm D call. The CDR3 extends over 14 amino acids. Germline CDR1 reads MNHEY; CDR2 reads SVGAGI. V gave up 0 bases and J gave up 3 bases, with 8 bases separating them. The CDR3 DNA reads TGTGCCAGCAGTTACTCATACGAAGACACTGAAGCTTTCTTT. Amino acids: CASSYSYEDTEAFF.

V and J are TRBV29-1 and TRBJ1-1; D gene uncertain. The CDR3 contains 13 residues. Germline V gene data show CDR1 as SQVTM and CDR2 as ANQGSEA. V was trimmed by 5 bases and J by 3 bases, leaving 13 bases between them. In DNA, the CDR3 is TGCAGCGTTCTTCAGCCCCAGGACACTGAAGCTTTCTTT. Protein sequence: CSVLQPQDTEAFF.

V usage is TRBV6-5 and J usage is TRBJ1-2; D unclear. Germline CDR1 and CDR2: MNHEY and SVGAGI. The CDR3 has 13 residues. Trimming cost V 2 bases and J 8 bases, with 12 bases left between them. The chain's CDR3 is CASSYGFRWGYTF. The CDR3 DNA sequence: TGTGCCAGCAGTTACGGTTTCCGGTGGGGCTACACCTTC.

The V and J genes are TRBV5-5 and TRBJ2-1; TRBD1 matches 8 bases. The V segment lost 4 bases and the J segment 3 bases; nucleotides outside the gene matches: 6. The CDR3 has 15 amino acids. The germline CDR1 and CDR2 sequences are SGHKS and YYEKEE (reference sequence). In DNA, the CDR3 is TGTGCCAGCAGCACCGGGGGACAGGACTACAATGAGCAGTTCTTC. It yields the protein CASSTGGQDYNEQFF.

The V and J genes are TRBV7-8 and TRBJ2-5; 9 nucleotides align to TRBD2. Germline lookup yields CDR1 SGHVS and CDR2 FQNEAQ. CDR3 length: 16 residues. The junction had 9 bases not matched to a gene; V was cut back by 5 bases and J by 2 bases. In DNA, the CDR3 is TGTGCCAGCAGCGCCCAGAGGACTAGCGTACAAGAGACCCAGTACTTC. Its protein is CASSAQRTSVQETQYF.

The chain couples TRBV30 to TRBJ2-6, with 7 bases identical to TRBD1. J was trimmed by 0 bases and V by 7 bases; bases with no gene match: 6. Germline loops: CDR1 GTSNPN, CDR2 SVGIG (reference sequence). The CDR3 extends over 15 amino acids. CDR3 sequence: CASGQDLSGANVLTF. The CDR3 bases are TGTGCCTCCGGACAGGACCTCTCTGGGGCCAACGTCCTGACTTTC.

V gene TRBV6-6 combines with J gene TRBJ1-6; D may be TRBD1 (6 bases). The V gene lost 2 bases and the J gene lost 9 bases, with 14 bases spanning the gap. CDR3 length equals 15 residues. From germline, CDR1 is MNHNY and CDR2 SVGAGI (reference sequence). This chain's CDR3 is CASSYNRDFGSPLHF. The CDR3 bases are TGTGCCAGCAGTTACAACAGGGATTTTGGTTCACCCCTCCACTTT.